Shown below are 2 T cell receptor beta chains from a single sample sequenced in a study of blood T cell repertoires in COVID-19. Using immunoSEQ multiplex PCR, the repertoire was profiled, and TCRdb retains in-frame clones only, with some absent. This table holds over 120,000 clones, about nine tenths found once. The specimen sequenced was PBMCs or T cells enriched from blood (not recorded which). The receptors come from a man aged 50 to 59 who had recovered from COVID-19.

The chain employs TRBV7-2 and TRBJ1-5; 7 nucleotides agree with TRBD1. Germline trimming cut 4 bases from V and 4 bases from J; bases unmatched to any gene: 7. This CDR3 comprises 15 residues. Germline V gene data show CDR1 as SGHTA and CDR2 as FQGNSA. CDR3 sequence reads: CASSSWDSQNQPQHF. As DNA, the CDR3 is TGTGCCAGCAGCTCTTGGGACAGCCAAAATCAGCCCCAGCATTTT.

The chain joins TRBV2 to TRBJ2-3, with a weak D call TRBD2 (7 bases). The ends were cut back, 6 bases at V and 6 bases at J, with 22 bases in the middle. The germline CDR1 and CDR2 sequences are SNHLY and FYNNEI. The CDR3 length is 16 residues. The CDR3 nucleotides read TGTGCCAGCAGGACGGGGCAGGGGAGGGTGTTGGATACGCAGTATTTT. It translates to CASRTGQGRVLDTQYF.